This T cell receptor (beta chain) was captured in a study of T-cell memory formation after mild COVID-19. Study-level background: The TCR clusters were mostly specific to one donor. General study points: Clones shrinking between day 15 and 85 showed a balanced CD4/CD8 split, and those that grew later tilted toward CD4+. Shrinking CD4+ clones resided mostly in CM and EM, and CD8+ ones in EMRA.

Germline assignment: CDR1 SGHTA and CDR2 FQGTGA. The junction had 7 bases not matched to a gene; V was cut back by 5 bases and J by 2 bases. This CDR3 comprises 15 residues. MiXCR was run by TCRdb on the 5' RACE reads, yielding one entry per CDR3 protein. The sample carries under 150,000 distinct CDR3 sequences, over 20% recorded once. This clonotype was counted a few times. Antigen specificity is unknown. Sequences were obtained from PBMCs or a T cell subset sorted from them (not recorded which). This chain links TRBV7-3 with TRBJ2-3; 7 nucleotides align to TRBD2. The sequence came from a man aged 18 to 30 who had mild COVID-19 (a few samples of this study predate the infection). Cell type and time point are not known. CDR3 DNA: TGTGCCAGCAGCCCGAGCGGGGAGAACACAGATACGCAGTATTTT. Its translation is CASSPSGENTDTQYF. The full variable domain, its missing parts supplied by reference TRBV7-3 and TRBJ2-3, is GAGVSQTPSNKVTEKGKYVELRCDPISGHTALYWYRQSLGQGPEFLIYFQGTGAADDSGLPNDRFFAVRPEGSVSTLKIQRTERGDSAVYLCASSPSGENTDTQYFGPGTRLTVL.